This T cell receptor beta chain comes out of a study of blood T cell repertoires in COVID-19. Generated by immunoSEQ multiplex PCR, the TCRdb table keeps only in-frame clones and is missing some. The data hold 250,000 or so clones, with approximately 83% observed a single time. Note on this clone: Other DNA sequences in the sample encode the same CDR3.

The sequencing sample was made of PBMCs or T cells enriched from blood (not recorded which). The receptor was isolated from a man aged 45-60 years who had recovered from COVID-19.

The CDR3, as DNA: TGTGCCAGCAGTCCTAGACAGGGGCGCTACGAGCAGTACTTC. Amino acids: CASSPRQGRYEQYF. The gene calls are TRBV6-5 and TRBJ2-7; 8 nucleotides align to TRBD1. With 5 bases clipped from V and 3 bases from J, the junction kept 6 bases outside the gene matches. This CDR3 has 14 amino acids. Germline assignment: CDR1 MNHEY and CDR2 SVGAGI.